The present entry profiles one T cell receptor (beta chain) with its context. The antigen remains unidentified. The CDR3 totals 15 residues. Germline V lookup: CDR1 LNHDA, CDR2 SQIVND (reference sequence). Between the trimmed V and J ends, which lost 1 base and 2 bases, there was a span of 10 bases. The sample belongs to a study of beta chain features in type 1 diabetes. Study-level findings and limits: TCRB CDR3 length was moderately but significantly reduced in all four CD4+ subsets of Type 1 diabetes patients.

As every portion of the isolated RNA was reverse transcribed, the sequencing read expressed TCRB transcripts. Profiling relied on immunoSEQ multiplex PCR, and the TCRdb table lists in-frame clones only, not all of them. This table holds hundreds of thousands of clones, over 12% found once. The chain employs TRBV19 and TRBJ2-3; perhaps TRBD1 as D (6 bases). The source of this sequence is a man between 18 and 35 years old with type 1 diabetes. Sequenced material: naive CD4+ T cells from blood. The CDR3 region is CASSIARGDTDTQYF. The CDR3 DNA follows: TGTGCCAGTAGTATAGCCAGGGGTGACACAGATACGCAGTATTTT.